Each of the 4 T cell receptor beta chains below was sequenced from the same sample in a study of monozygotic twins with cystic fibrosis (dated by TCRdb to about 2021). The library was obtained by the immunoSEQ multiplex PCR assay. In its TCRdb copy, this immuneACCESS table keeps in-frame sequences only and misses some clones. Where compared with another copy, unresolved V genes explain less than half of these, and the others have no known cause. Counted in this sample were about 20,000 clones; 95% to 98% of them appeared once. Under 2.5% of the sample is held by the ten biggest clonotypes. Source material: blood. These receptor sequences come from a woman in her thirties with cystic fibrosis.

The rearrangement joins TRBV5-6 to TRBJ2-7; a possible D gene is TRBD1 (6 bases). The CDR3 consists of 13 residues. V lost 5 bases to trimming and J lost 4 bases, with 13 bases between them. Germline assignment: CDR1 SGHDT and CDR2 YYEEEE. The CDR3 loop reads CASSPPGAYEQYF. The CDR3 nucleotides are TGTGCCAGCAGTCCACCAGGGGCGTACGAGCAGTACTTC.

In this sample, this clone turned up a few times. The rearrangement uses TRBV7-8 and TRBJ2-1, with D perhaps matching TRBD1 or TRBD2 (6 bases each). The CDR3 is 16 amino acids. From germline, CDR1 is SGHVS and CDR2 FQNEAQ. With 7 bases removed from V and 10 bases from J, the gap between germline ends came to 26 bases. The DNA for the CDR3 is TGTGCCAGCACCCCCGATCGAGGAGGGGGGACGGAGGAGCAGTTCTTC. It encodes CASTPDRGGGTEEQFF.

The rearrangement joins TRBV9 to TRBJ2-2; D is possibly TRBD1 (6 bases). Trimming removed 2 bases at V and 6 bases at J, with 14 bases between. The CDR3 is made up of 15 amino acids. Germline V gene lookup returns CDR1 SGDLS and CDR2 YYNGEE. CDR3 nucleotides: TGTGCCAGCAGCGTTAACGACAGGCCCCCCGGGGAGCTGTTTTTT. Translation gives CASSVNDRPPGELFF. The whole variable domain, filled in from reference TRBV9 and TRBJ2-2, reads DSGVTQTPKHLITATGQRVTLRCSPRSGDLSVYWYQQSLDQGLQFLIQYYNGEERAKGNILERFSAQQFPDLHSELNLSSLELGDSALYFCASSVNDRPPGELFFGEGSRLTVL.

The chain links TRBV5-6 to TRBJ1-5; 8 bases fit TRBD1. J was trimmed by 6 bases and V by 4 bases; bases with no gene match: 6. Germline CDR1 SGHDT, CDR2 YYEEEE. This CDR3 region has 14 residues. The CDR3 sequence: CASSPGQGGQPQHF. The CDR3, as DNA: TGTGCCAGCAGCCCCGGACAGGGTGGTCAGCCCCAGCATTTT.